This T cell receptor beta chain was recorded in a study of response to subunit inactivated influenza vaccine. Study results and caveats: The authors put forward the suggestion that each seasonal influenza vaccination may bring in only a limited number of new T cells.

TCRdb processed the RT-PCR reads anew with MiXCR; each CDR3 protein has one entry. The repertoire consists of more than 450,000 distinct CDR3 sequences, with roughly 8.2% occurring once and the leading ten covering about an eighth. Turning to this clonotype: Its specificity is unknown.

Germline values: CDR1 SQVTM, CDR2 ANQGSEA. This CDR3 region has 11 residues. Trimming stripped 5 bases from V and 8 bases from J, with 10 bases between. The specimen was PBMCs from blood, collected roughly 24 months after vaccination. The chain joins TRBV29-1 to TRBJ2-1; D is possibly TRBD1 or TRBD2 (6 bases each). The sequence derives from a man aged 50-75 years who received an inactivated influenza vaccine. CDR3 sequence (DNA): TGCAGCGTTTACGGGGGCTATGAGCAGTTCTTC. It codes for CSVYGGYEQFF.